These 24 T cell receptor beta chains were sequenced from one sample in a study of molecular identifiers for immune sequencing clone quantification. TCRdb fed the PCR reads into MiXCR, producing one record per CDR3 protein. The table has nearly 650,000 distinct CDR3 sequences, 25% seen once. The specimen was naive CD8+ T cells from blood, with Jurkat cell RNA spiked in. Subset meaning: FACS-sorted CD8+CD4-CCR7+CD45RA+ naive T cells. The origin of the receptors is a human donor in good health. Some libraries in this study had Jurkat cell RNA spiked in.

This clonotype was recorded many times. The chain combines TRBV4-3 with TRBJ2-1, with D tentatively TRBD2 (5 bases). CDR1 is LGHNA and CDR2 is YSLEER in the germline V gene. This CDR3 region has 15 residues. Trimming removed 0 bases from V and 5 bases from J, with 11 bases in between. DNA for the CDR3: TGCGCCAGCAGCCAAGATCGCCCGGGGAACAATGAGCAGTTCTTC. It specifies CASSQDRPGNNEQFF.

This clonotype was detected ten times or more. V and J are TRBV5-1 and TRBJ2-7; possibly TRBD2 for D (5 bases). V lost 0 bases to trimming and J lost 3 bases, with 7 bases between them. This CDR3 has 13 amino acids. Germline CDR1 SGHRS, CDR2 YFSETQ. DNA of the CDR3: TGCGCCAGCAGCTTGGTTAGCGACTACGAGCAGTACTTC. Translating gives CASSLVSDYEQYF.

This clonotype was detected many times. The chain has TRBV4-1 and TRBJ2-7; TRBD1 aligns across 9 bases. The CDR3 runs to 15 residues. CDR1 MGHRA and CDR2 YSYEKL come from the germline V gene. Losses at the gene ends were 1 base for V and 3 bases for J; bases not matched to a gene: 4. CDR3 sequence (DNA): TGCGCCAGCAGCCAAGGAGGACAGGGGAGCTACGAGCAGTACTTC. Amino acids: CASSQGGQGSYEQYF.

This clonotype was recorded a few times. This chain connects TRBV4-1 to TRBJ2-1, with 7 nucleotides matching TRBD2. The CDR3 is 15 amino acids. The germline CDR1 and CDR2 sequences are MGHRA and YSYEKL. V gave up 4 bases and J gave up 4 bases; unmatched junction bases: 7. CDR3 in DNA: TGCGCCAGCAGCCGGGCGGGAGAGGGGTACAATGAGCAGTTCTTC. Protein sequence: CASSRAGEGYNEQFF.

The table lists this clonotype with a few counts. This sequence joins TRBV4-3 and TRBJ2-2; 8 nucleotides align to TRBD2. Germline lookup yields CDR1 LGHNA and CDR2 YSLEER. J lost 7 bases, V lost 1 base, and 17 bases had no gene match. The CDR3 consists of 19 residues. In DNA form, the CDR3 reads TGCGCCAGCAGCCAAGGTCTTCAAGCGGGGGCGACAGATGGCGGGGAGCTGTTTTTT. This codes for CASSQGLQAGATDGGELFF.

This clonotype was seen a few times. This chain joins TRBV12-3 or TRBV12-4 and TRBJ2-3; D perhaps matches TRBD2 (5 bases). V was trimmed by 7 bases and J by 4 bases, leaving 12 bases between them. The CDR3 runs to 13 residues. CDR3 protein: CASTAEAADTQYF. CDR3 in DNA: TGTGCCAGCACCGCCGAAGCGGCAGATACGCAGTATTTT.

This clonotype was detected many times. The rearrangement uses TRBV4-3 and TRBJ2-5; 7 nucleotides align to TRBD2. Germline CDR1 reads LGHNA; CDR2 reads YSLEER. The J segment lost 4 bases and the V segment lost 3 bases, leaving 5 bases of the junction unmatched. This CDR3 region has 14 residues. The CDR3 sequence: CASSQMSGTETQYF. CDR3 in DNA: TGCGCCAGCAGCCAGATGAGCGGGACAGAGACCCAGTACTTC.

This clonotype has just a few counts. The V call is TRBV12-5, the J call TRBJ2-2; D gene unclear. Germline CDR1 LGHNT, CDR2 FRNRAP. CDR3 length: 12 residues. Trimming shortened V by 3 bases and J by 3 bases, and 2 bases separated the two germline ends. This chain's CDR3 is CASGFHTGELFF. CDR3 nucleotide sequence: TGTGCTAGTGGTTTTCACACCGGGGAGCTGTTTTTT. Full variable domain (missing parts from reference TRBV12-5 and TRBJ2-2): DARVTQTPRHKVTEMGQEVTMRCQPILGHNTVFWYRQTMMQGLELLAYFRNRAPLDDSGMPKDRFSAEMPDATLATLKIQPSEPRDSAVYFCASGFHTGELFFGEGSRLTVL.

The chain employs TRBV6-5 and TRBJ1-3; D unclear. The CDR3 has 17 residues. V shed 0 bases and J shed 0 bases, with 12 bases lying between them. Looked up from germline, CDR1 is MNHEY and CDR2 is SVGAGI. DNA of the CDR3: TGTGCCAGCAGTTACTCGAGTTTCGTCTACTCTGGAAACACCATATATTTT. Translated, it gives CASSYSSFVYSGNTIYF.

To note about this clonotype: A read error may explain this, as a much larger clone is one base away. CDR3: CASSPPGGSYTDTQCF. The CDR3 DNA sequence: TGTGCCAGCTCACCACCGGGCGGGAGCTACACAGATACGCAGTGTTTT. The chain joins TRBV18 to TRBJ2-3; 7 bases map to TRBD2. This CDR3 comprises 16 residues. The germline V gene encodes CDR1 KGHSH and CDR2 LQKENI.

Ten or more counts support this clonotype. V gene TRBV6-2 or TRBV6-3 combines with J gene TRBJ1-5; no clear D. Looked up from germline, CDR1 is MNHEY and CDR2 is SVGEGT. This CDR3 is 14 amino acids long. V shed 0 bases and J shed 5 bases, with 8 bases lying between them. The CDR3 sequence is CASSYSGRDQPQHF. CDR3 DNA: TGTGCCAGCAGTTACTCCGGGAGGGATCAGCCCCAGCATTTT.

This clonotype was recorded at least ten times. This sequence joins TRBV5-1 and TRBJ1-5; 8 nucleotides agree with TRBD1. Germline V gene data show CDR1 as SGHRS and CDR2 as YFSETQ. The CDR3 totals 14 residues. Losses at the gene ends were 2 bases for V and 6 bases for J; bases not matched to a gene: 4. In nucleotides, the CDR3 is TGCGCCAGCAGCTTACAGGGGGATAGTCAGCCCCAGCATTTT. Translating gives CASSLQGDSQPQHF.

This clonotype was counted only a few times. The chain recombines TRBV7-9 with TRBJ2-3, with D perhaps matching TRBD1 (5 bases). V was trimmed by 2 bases and J by 2 bases, leaving 14 bases between them. The CDR3 has 16 residues. Per germline, CDR1 SEHNR and CDR2 FQNEAQ (reference sequence). The CDR3 bases are TGTGCCAGCAGCTTATGGCAGGGTTCCGACACAGATACGCAGTATTTT. Amino acids: CASSLWQGSDTDTQYF.

The chain has TRBV25-1 and TRBJ2-1; 7 bases align to TRBD2. CDR1 is MGHDK, CDR2 SYGVNS, per germline. Trimming removed 5 bases from V and 3 bases from J; junction bases left unmatched: 4. CDR3 length equals 14 residues. The CDR3 DNA follows: TGTGCCAGCAGTATGGGGGACTACTACAATGAGCAGTTCTTC. Encoded protein: CASSMGDYYNEQFF.

J is TRBJ2-7 and V is TRBV5-1; TRBD1 is a possible D gene (7 bases). The V and J ends lost 4 bases and 0 bases respectively, with 11 bases between them. Germline loops: CDR1 SGHRS, CDR2 YFSETQ. The CDR3 extends over 14 amino acids. The CDR3 spells CASSKEGASYEQYF. The CDR3 DNA follows: TGCGCCAGCAGCAAGGAGGGGGCCTCCTACGAGCAGTACTTC.

The chain recombines TRBV28 with TRBJ2-1; 10 nucleotides match TRBD2. CDR1 is MDHEN and CDR2 is SYDVKM in the germline V gene. The CDR3 has 15 amino acids. The V and J ends lost 5 bases and 8 bases, in that order; junction bases with no gene match: 9. The CDR3 loop reads CASSQLAGPGDEQFF. The CDR3, as DNA: TGTGCCAGCAGTCAACTAGCGGGGCCGGGGGATGAGCAGTTCTTC.

A single count supports this clonotype. An end of the junction differs from the germline gene, which may be a read error. The genes are TRBV20-1 and TRBJ2-1; 8 nucleotides agree with TRBD1. Germline CDR1 DFQATT, CDR2 SNEGSKA (reference sequence). The length of the CDR3 is 15 residues. CDR3 region: CSTRDRDRSYNEQFF. CDR3 nucleotide sequence: TGCAGTACTAGAGATCGGGACAGGAGTTACAATGAGCAGTTCTTC.

This clonotype was recorded many times. The rearrangement joins TRBV14 to TRBJ1-4; no definite D call. Germline values: CDR1 SGHDN, CDR2 FVKESK. The CDR3 consists of 14 residues. V lost 2 bases and J lost 7, with 11 bases in between. For the CDR3, the DNA is TGTGCCAGCAGCCAATGGATCGAGCCTGAAAAACTGTTTTTT. Protein sequence: CASSQWIEPEKLFF.

With respect to this clonotype: A much larger clone lies one base from this, so it may be a read error. The rearrangement joins TRBV7-9 to TRBJ2-7, with D possibly being TRBD1 or TRBD2 (6 bases each). V shed 5 bases and J shed 2 bases, with 13 bases lying between them. Germline values: CDR1 SEHNR, CDR2 FQNEAQ (reference sequence). This CDR3 is built from 14 residues. CDR3 protein: CASSPRGAPYEQYF. CDR3 bases: TGTGCCAGCAGCCCGAGGGGGGCTCCCTACGAGCAGTACTTC.

In its sample, this clonotype was seen a few times. The chain has TRBV9 and TRBJ1-1, with TRBD1 matching 8 bases. The V and J ends lost 0 bases and 6 bases, in that order; junction bases with no gene match: 1. The CDR3 sequence is 13 residues long. Germline V gives CDR1 SGDLS, CDR2 YYNGEE. The CDR3 DNA is TGTGCCAGCAGCGTAGACAGGGGGGCTGAAGCTTTCTTT. This gives the protein CASSVDRGAEAFF.

This chain uses TRBV30 with TRBJ2-2; 10 nucleotides agree with TRBD1. J gave up 6 bases and V 1 base, and 2 bases lay outside the gene matches. The CDR3 loop spans 14 amino acids. Germline V gives CDR1 GTSNPN, CDR2 SVGIG (reference sequence). The CDR3 coding sequence is TGTGCCTGGAGTGCAGGACAGGGGGCCGGGGAGCTGTTTTTT. This codes for CAWSAGQGAGELFF.

This clonotype turned up a few times. V is TRBV7-6 and J is TRBJ1-1; TRBD1 might be the D (6 bases). The germline V and J ends were trimmed by 1 base and 3 bases, with 18 bases remaining between them. In germline, CDR1 is SGHVS, CDR2 FNYEAQ. The CDR3 totals 17 residues. CDR3 protein: CASSLDLTGFFDTEAFF. As DNA, the CDR3 is TGTGCCAGCAGCTTAGATCTTACAGGGTTTTTTGACACTGAAGCTTTCTTT. Full variable domain (remainder filled in from reference TRBV7-6 and TRBJ1-1): GAGVSQSPRYKVTKRGQDVALRCDPISGHVSLYWYRQALGQGPEFLTYFNYEAQQDKSGLPNDRFSAERPEGSISTLTIQRTEQRDSAMYRCASSLDLTGFFDTEAFFGQGTRLTVV.

Concerning this clonotype itself: With a much larger clone just one base away, this may be a read error. The genes are TRBV19 and TRBJ2-7; possibly TRBD1 for D (6 bases). The germline V gene encodes CDR1 LNHDA and CDR2 SQIVND (reference sequence). There are 14 residues in the CDR3. CDR3 bases: TGTGCCTGTAGTATGACAGGTCCCTCCTACGAGCAGTACTTC. It is translated as CACSMTGPSYEQYF.

There are many counts of this clonotype. The J gene is TRBJ2-3, the V gene TRBV5-4; 16 bases are a match to TRBD2. V was pared by 5 bases and J by 2 bases, with 8 bases of the junction left unmatched. Germline V gene data show CDR1 as SGHNT and CDR2 as YYREEE (reference sequence). The CDR3 loop spans 18 amino acids. CDR3 protein: CASRSGTSGGAHTDTQYF. In nucleotides, the CDR3 is TGTGCCAGCAGGTCCGGGACTAGCGGGGGGGCACACACAGATACGCAGTATTTT.